Presented here are 17 T cell receptor beta chains from one specimen sequenced in a study of blood T cell repertoires in COVID-19. Measured with immunoSEQ multiplex PCR; TCRdb has only the in-frame clones, and not every one. Of 100,000 to 140,000 clones in the sample, around 82% are singletons; the top ten hold less than 5%. The sequenced material came from peripheral blood. The receptors derive from a human donor in a cohort sampled during active COVID-19.

This clone has a handful of counts. The chain employs TRBV4-1 and TRBJ1-3; D is unresolved. The length of the CDR3 is 14 residues. Germline loops: CDR1 MGHRA, CDR2 YSYEKL. V lost 2 bases and J lost 3, with 8 bases in between. CDR3 sequence reads: CASSQPAGGNTIYF. The DNA of the CDR3 is TGCGCCAGCAGCCAACCGGCAGGTGGAAACACCATATATTTT.

The J gene is TRBJ1-3, the V gene TRBV5-1; D not resolved. CDR1 is SGHRS and CDR2 is YFSETQ in the germline V gene. The length of the CDR3 is 14 residues. V was clipped by 3 bases and J by 0 bases, with 7 bases between them. The DNA of the CDR3 is TGCGCCAGCAGCTCAGCTAGCTCTGGAAACACCATATATTTT. It yields the protein CASSSASSGNTIYF.

The CDR3 sequence is CASSPRKREQFF. CDR3 sequence (DNA): TGTGCCAGCAGCCCGCGGAAACGTGAGCAGTTCTTC. The chain uses TRBV3-1 (or the pseudogene TRBV3-2) and TRBJ2-1; D uncertain. The ends were cut back, 4 bases at V and 9 bases at J, with 10 bases in the middle. In germline, CDR1 is LGHDT, CDR2 YNNKEL (reference sequence). The CDR3 covers 12 residues.

This clone appeared a single time. J is TRBJ1-4 and V is TRBV7-9; 7 bases match TRBD1. The V gene end was trimmed by 5 bases and the J gene end by 3 bases; junction bases not matched to a gene: 6. Germline V gene lookup returns CDR1 SEHNR and CDR2 FQNEAQ (reference sequence). The CDR3 covers 15 residues. The CDR3 reads CASSLRGLSNEKLFF. In DNA, the CDR3 is TGTGCCAGCAGCCTGAGGGGGCTCTCTAATGAAAAACTGTTTTTT.

The genes are TRBV28 and TRBJ2-5, with 9 bases aligning to TRBD1. V gave up 6 bases and J gave up 1 base; unmatched junction bases: 6. Germline V gene data show CDR1 as MDHEN and CDR2 as SYDVKM. The CDR3 has 15 amino acids. In nucleotides, the CDR3 is TGTGCCAGCAGAACGCCGACAGGGGGCCAAGAGACCCAGTACTTC. Amino acid sequence: CASRTPTGGQETQYF.

This clone was seen a single time. The chain joins TRBV11-1 to TRBJ1-1; D gene unclear. CDR1 and CDR2 from the germline V gene are SGHAT and FQDESV (reference sequence). The CDR3 has 14 amino acids. Between the trimmed V and J ends, which lost 0 bases and 4 bases, there was a span of 9 bases. The CDR3 nucleotides read TGTGCCAGCAGCTTAGCTGGCCCGGGCACTGAAGCTTTCTTT. It yields the protein CASSLAGPGTEAFF.

The chain couples TRBV19 to TRBJ2-1, with TRBD2 matching 7 bases. CDR3 length: 16 amino acids. CDR1 is LNHDA, CDR2 SQIVND, per germline (reference sequence). The trim removed 0 bases at V and 0 bases at J, leaving 2 bases unmatched. The CDR3 is CASSIEGGSSYNEQFF. CDR3 bases: TGTGCCAGTAGTATAGAAGGCGGGAGCTCCTACAATGAGCAGTTCTTC. Based on the CDR3 plus reference TRBV19 and TRBJ2-1, the full variable domain is DGGITQSPKYLFRKEGQNVTLSCEQNLNHDAMYWYRQDPGQGLRLIYYSQIVNDFQKGDIAEGYSVSREKKESFPLTVTSAQKNPTAFYLCASSIEGGSSYNEQFFGPGTRLTVL.

This chain connects TRBV7-2 to TRBJ1-3; the D gene is possibly TRBD1 (5 bases). Germline V gene sequence: CDR1 SGHTA, CDR2 FQGNSA. There are 17 residues in the CDR3. Trimming cost V 5 bases and J 2 bases, with 19 bases left between them. CDR3 DNA sequence: TGTGCCAGCAGCGCCTCAGACAGATACCTTACTGGAAACACCATATATTTT. It yields the protein CASSASDRYLTGNTIYF. Using reference TRBV7-2 and TRBJ1-3 for the parts outside the CDR3, the full variable domain is GAGVSQSPSNKVTEKGKDVELRCDPISGHTALYWYRQSLGQGLEFLIYFQGNSAPDKSGLPSDRFSAERTGGSVSTLTIQRTQQEDSAVYLCASSASDRYLTGNTIYFGEGSWLTVV.

This clone was seen more than once but under ten times. The V gene is TRBV19, the J gene TRBJ1-2; a weak D match, TRBD1 (6 bases). The V gene lost 8 bases and the J gene lost 4 bases, with 11 bases spanning the gap. Germline V gene data show CDR1 as LNHDA and CDR2 as SQIVND (reference sequence). The CDR3 consists of 12 residues. In nucleotides, the CDR3 is TGTGCCAGTCGGGACACGACCTATGGCTACACCTTC. Translated: CASRDTTYGYTF.

The sample holds a few counts of this clone. The chain is built from TRBV29-1 and TRBJ2-7, with TRBD1 matching 7 bases. The germline V gene encodes CDR1 SQVTM and CDR2 ANQGSEA. Trimming cost V 6 bases and J 5 bases; bases outside gene matches: 10. This CDR3 has 13 residues. The CDR3 reads CSVETGTADEQYF. The CDR3 DNA is TGCAGCGTCGAAACAGGGACAGCGGACGAGCAGTACTTC.

The chain links TRBV10-3 to TRBJ1-1, with no clear D. V lost 0 bases and J 1 base, leaving 12 bases between the germline ends. The length of the CDR3 is 16 residues. Germline V gene lookup returns CDR1 ENHRY and CDR2 SYGVKD. The CDR3 region has the DNA TGTGCCATCAGTGAGTCGGCGACACGTTCGAACACTGAAGCTTTCTTT. Translating it yields CAISESATRSNTEAFF.

The chain has TRBV5-6 and TRBJ2-1; 7 bases agree with TRBD1. Trimming cost V 4 bases and J 8 bases; bases outside gene matches: 9. This CDR3 has 14 amino acids. The germline CDR1 and CDR2 sequences are SGHDT and YYEEEE. As DNA, the CDR3 is TGTGCCAGCAGCCCCCAGGACAGGTTCTATGAGCAGTTCTTC. Residues: CASSPQDRFYEQFF.

This rearrangement joins TRBV25-1 to TRBJ1-4; no clear D gene. CDR1 is MGHDK, CDR2 SYGVNS, per germline. V shed 5 bases and J shed 10 bases, with 11 bases lying between them. There are 12 residues in the CDR3. DNA of the CDR3: TGTGCCAGCAGTCGGAGTTCGGGAAAACTGTTTTTT. Its translation is CASSRSSGKLFF.

This clone was found once. The chain has TRBV18 and TRBJ2-3; 9 bases are a match to TRBD1. The CDR3 is made up of 15 amino acids. In germline, CDR1 is KGHSH, CDR2 LQKENI. Germline trimming cut 0 bases from V and 4 bases from J; bases unmatched to any gene: 2. The CDR3 spells CASSPPTGGADTQYF. As DNA, the CDR3 is TGTGCCAGCTCACCACCCACAGGGGGCGCAGATACGCAGTATTTT.

V and J are TRBV6-5 and TRBJ1-2; D might be TRBD1 (6 bases). This CDR3 has 13 amino acids. Trimming pared 5 bases from V and 2 bases from J, leaving 9 bases between. Looked up from germline, CDR1 is MNHEY and CDR2 is SVGAGI. The CDR3 nucleotides read TGTGCCAGCAGTCAGGACAGAAACTATGGCTACACCTTC. Its translation: CASSQDRNYGYTF.

The V gene is TRBV4-3, the J gene TRBJ2-2; the D gene is possibly TRBD2 (6 bases). The CDR3 loop spans 16 amino acids. V was shortened by 4 bases and J by 7 bases, with 19 bases between the two germline ends. CDR1 is LGHNA and CDR2 is YSLEER in the germline V gene. Here the CDR3 reads CASSRTNPSLLGELFF. As DNA, the CDR3 is TGCGCCAGCAGCCGGACTAACCCGTCCCTCCTCGGGGAGCTGTTTTTT.

The chain links TRBV7-9 to TRBJ1-1; D is undetermined. The CDR3 contains 14 residues. The germline V gene encodes CDR1 SEHNR and CDR2 FQNEAQ (reference sequence). Trimming stripped 1 base from V and 2 bases from J, with 8 bases between. The CDR3 DNA follows: TGTGCCAGCAGCTTAGGGGCGGGAAACACTGAAGCTTTCTTT. Protein product: CASSLGAGNTEAFF.